The 29 T cell receptor beta chains listed next were all sequenced from one sample in a study of cytomegalovirus exposure and HLA in healthy donors. Primers included in the PCR were 60 Vbeta and 13 Jbeta primers. The protocol was immunoSEQ multiplex PCR, while the TCRdb copy is restricted to in-frame clones and leaves out a portion. The repertoire holds 52,000 or so clones, with roughly 74% as singletons. Source material: PBMCs. The receptors were sampled from a female donor in good health and CMV-seronegative.

The chain links TRBV7-2 to TRBJ1-3; tentative D call: TRBD1 (6 bases). The V gene lost 4 bases and the J gene lost 4 bases, with 14 bases spanning the gap. The CDR3 runs 15 residues. The germline gives CDR1 SGHTA, CDR2 FQGNSA. CDR3 nucleotides: TGTGCCAGCAGCTACCTTGCAGGGGACGGAAACACCATATATTTT. Translated: CASSYLAGDGNTIYF.

The chain has TRBV19 and TRBJ2-2, with 8 positions matching TRBD1. The CDR3 runs to 16 residues. Per the germline V gene, CDR1 is LNHDA and CDR2 is SQIVND (reference sequence). V shed 7 bases, J shed 6 bases, and the junction held 13 bases outside the gene matches. The CDR3 DNA follows: TGTGCCAGTAAAGTGGGGAGGACAGGGAGTCCCGGGGAGCTGTTTTTT. Amino acid sequence: CASKVGRTGSPGELFF.

The V gene is TRBV4-3, the J gene TRBJ2-7, with 9 bases aligning to TRBD2. The length of the CDR3 is 15 residues. Looked up from germline, CDR1 is LGHNA and CDR2 is YSLEER. V dropped 1 base and J dropped 3; count of bases not matched to a gene: 4. The CDR3 protein is CASSQAAGGFYEQYF. The CDR3 nucleotides read TGCGCCAGCAGCCAAGCAGCGGGGGGTTTCTACGAGCAGTACTTC.

In its sample, this clone was seen once. V is TRBV14 and J is TRBJ2-1; TRBD1 aligns across 7 bases. The length of the CDR3 is 14 residues. CDR1 SGHDN and CDR2 FVKESK come from the germline V gene. The V and J ends lost 3 bases and 7 bases, in that order; junction bases with no gene match: 6. The CDR3 sequence is CASSQHRGYNEQFF. For the CDR3, the DNA is TGTGCCAGCAGCCAGCACAGGGGATATAATGAGCAGTTCTTC.

The chain links TRBV4-2 to TRBJ2-5; tentative D call: TRBD1 (5 bases). TRBJ2-7 explains the end of the DNA better; the J call may be wrong. CDR1 LGHNA and CDR2 YNFKEQ come from the germline V gene. The CDR3 contains 16 residues. Written as DNA, the CDR3 is TGTGCCAGCAGCCAAGATGGGGCAGGTCGGGCCTACGAGCAGTACTTC. Residues: CASSQDGAGRAYEQYF.

The rearrangement uses TRBV2 and TRBJ2-7; the D is unclear. This CDR3 is built from 12 residues. V shed 6 bases and J shed 3 bases, with 9 bases lying between them. The germline V gene has CDR1 SNHLY and CDR2 FYNNEI. The CDR3 spells CASSLPGYEQYF. The CDR3 region has the DNA TGTGCCAGCAGCCTCCCAGGCTACGAGCAGTACTTC.

The chain links TRBV5-6 to TRBJ1-2; TRBD1 agrees at 8 bases. V shed 4 bases, J shed 4 bases, and the junction held 18 bases outside the gene matches. Germline-derived CDR1 and CDR2 are SGHDT and YYEEEE. The CDR3 covers 18 residues. The CDR3, as DNA: TGTGCCAGCAGCCCCGCCACAGGGGGAGTTGGAGCCCGCTATGGCTACACCTTC. Translating it yields CASSPATGGVGARYGYTF.

The chain couples TRBV5-6 to TRBJ1-4; possible D gene TRBD1, 6 bases. V lost 0 bases, J lost 4 bases, and 13 bases lay in between. The CDR3 is 16 amino acids. Germline-derived CDR1 and CDR2 are SGHDT and YYEEEE. CDR3 in amino acids: CASSLESRGHNEKLFF. The CDR3 DNA reads TGTGCCAGCAGCTTGGAGAGCCGGGGACATAATGAAAAACTGTTTTTT.

CDR3 DNA: TGTGCCAGCAGCCTGAAGGGGGGGGAAGGGACCCAGTACTTC. This codes for CASSLKGGEGTQYF. The rearrangement joins TRBV7-9 to TRBJ2-5; D might be TRBD2 (7 bases). The V end was cut by 5 bases, the J end by 7 bases, with 17 bases between. CDR1 SEHNR and CDR2 FQNEAQ come from the germline V gene (reference sequence). This CDR3 spans 14 amino acids. Supplemented by reference TRBV7-9 and TRBJ2-5, the full variable domain reads DTGVSQNPRHKITKRGQNVTFRCDPISEHNRLYWYRQTLGQGPEFLTYFQNEAQLEKSRLLSDRFSAERPKGSFSTLEIQRTEQGDSAMYLCASSLKGGEGTQYFGPGTRLLVL.

The chain couples TRBV7-6 to TRBJ2-7, with a tentative D call TRBD2 (6 bases). This CDR3 has 13 residues. V lost 3 bases, J lost 5 bases, and 11 bases lay in between. The germline CDR1 and CDR2 sequences are SGHVS and FNYEAQ. CDR3 sequence reads: CASSLGPGDEQYF. CDR3 DNA: TGTGCCAGCAGCTTGGGACCGGGGGACGAGCAGTACTTC.

This CDR3 reads CASSPGGGRTDTQYF. CDR3 sequence (DNA): TGTGCCAGCAGCCCCGGGGGGGGCCGCACAGATACGCAGTATTTT. The rearrangement links TRBV6-5 to TRBJ2-3, with 8 positions matching TRBD2. The germline gives CDR1 MNHEY, CDR2 SVGAGI. The junction had 6 bases not matched to a gene; V was cut back by 6 bases and J by 1 base. The CDR3 runs to 15 residues.

The J gene is TRBJ2-1, the V gene TRBV6-4; 8 nucleotides line up with TRBD1. Germline trimming cut 4 bases from V and 7 bases from J; bases unmatched to any gene: 12. This CDR3 spans 16 amino acids. Looked up from germline, CDR1 is MRHNA and CDR2 is SNTAGT. As DNA, the CDR3 is TGTGCCAGCAGTGTCTCAGGGGGCAGGATTAGGAATGAGCAGTTCTTC. This codes for CASSVSGGRIRNEQFF.

The gene calls are TRBV9 and TRBJ1-4; perhaps TRBD1 as D (6 bases). The CDR3 contains 15 residues. Trimming left V 0 bases short and J 6 bases short, with 12 bases between. The germline CDR1 and CDR2 sequences are SGDLS and YYNGEE. The CDR3 protein is CASSVGWGLDEKLFF. CDR3 bases: TGTGCCAGCAGCGTAGGGTGGGGGCTCGATGAAAAACTGTTTTTT.

The table lists this clone with a few counts. V is TRBV6-1 and J is TRBJ1-1, with TRBD1 as a possible D gene (6 bases). The CDR3 consists of 15 residues. CDR1 is MNHNS, CDR2 SASEGT, per germline. The V and J ends lost 6 bases and 5 bases respectively, with 19 bases between them. In DNA, the CDR3 is TGTGCCAGCAGGAGGGCCCCTAAGGGGGGGACTGAAGCTTTCTTT. It specifies CASRRAPKGGTEAFF.

The CDR3: CASSLKDRDTDTQYF. The CDR3 DNA reads TGTGCCAGCTCACTCAAGGACAGGGACACAGATACGCAGTATTTT. This chain joins TRBV18 and TRBJ2-3, with 8 bases aligning to TRBD1. V was pared by 4 bases and J by 2 bases, with 5 bases of the junction left unmatched. There are 15 residues in the CDR3. Germline V CDR1 and CDR2: KGHSH, LQKENI.

The chain links TRBV6-5 to TRBJ1-2; D is uncertain. This CDR3 spans 15 amino acids. The germline gives CDR1 MNHEY, CDR2 SVGAGI. V was shortened by 4 bases and J by 1 base, with 13 bases between the two germline ends. CDR3 residues: CASSSPGQFNYGYTF. Written as DNA, the CDR3 is TGTGCCAGCAGTTCCCCTGGTCAGTTTAACTATGGCTACACCTTC.

The CDR3: CASSQEEETGELFF. The CDR3 DNA follows: TGTGCCAGCAGCCAAGAGGAGGAGACCGGGGAGCTGTTTTTT. The chain recombines TRBV4-2 with TRBJ2-2; D perhaps matches TRBD2 (5 bases). Trimming cost V 0 bases and J 5 bases, with 7 bases left between them. This CDR3 contains 14 residues. Germline values: CDR1 LGHNA, CDR2 YNFKEQ.

The chain has TRBV29-1 and TRBJ2-3; D may be TRBD2 (6 bases). CDR1 SQVTM and CDR2 ANQGSEA come from the germline V gene. This CDR3 has 13 residues. Trimming cost V 4 bases and J 3 bases, with 11 bases left between them. CDR3 coding DNA: TGCAGCGTTGCGGGAGATCGAACAGATACGCAGTATTTT. Protein sequence: CSVAGDRTDTQYF.

This sequence joins TRBV5-1 and TRBJ2-1; 12 bases match TRBD2. The CDR3 is 16 amino acids. The trim removed 2 bases at V and 9 bases at J, leaving 9 bases unmatched. From germline, CDR1 is SGHRS and CDR2 YFSETQ. This CDR3 reads CASSFSTSGGPAEQFF. CDR3 coding DNA: TGCGCCAGCAGCTTTTCAACTAGCGGGGGGCCAGCTGAGCAGTTCTTC.

This chain links TRBV5-1 with TRBJ1-4; 9 bases map to TRBD1. The germline V gene encodes CDR1 SGHRS and CDR2 YFSETQ. The CDR3 consists of 15 residues. With 0 bases clipped from V and 5 bases from J, the junction kept 2 bases outside the gene matches. In DNA form, the CDR3 reads TGCGCCAGCAGCTTGGTGGACAGGGGAAATGAAAAACTGTTTTTT. It codes for CASSLVDRGNEKLFF.

V and J are TRBV5-4 and TRBJ2-1; TRBD2 is a possible D gene (6 bases). The CDR3 covers 15 residues. Trimming stripped 4 bases from V and 4 bases from J, with 15 bases between. Germline CDR1 SGHNT, CDR2 YYREEE (reference sequence). The CDR3 loop reads CASSGVGGLYNEQFF. In DNA, the CDR3 is TGTGCCAGCAGCGGGGTGGGAGGCCTATACAATGAGCAGTTCTTC.

V gene TRBV6-5 combines with J gene TRBJ2-7; the match to TRBD2 covers 7 bases. Losses at the gene ends were 0 bases for V and 4 bases for J; bases not matched to a gene: 6. CDR1 is MNHEY, CDR2 SVGAGI, per germline. CDR3 length equals 15 residues. CDR3 bases: TGTGCCAGCAGTTACTCTGGGGGGGGATTATACGAGCAGTACTTC. As protein: CASSYSGGGLYEQYF.

About this clone itself: One end of the junction varies from germline; a read error may be responsible. This chain links TRBV27 with TRBJ1-2; 7 nucleotides align to TRBD1. The CDR3 extends over 17 amino acids. Germline lookup yields CDR1 MNHEY and CDR2 SMNVEV (reference sequence). The CDR3 DNA reads TGTGCCACCAGTCAAGCAATTCGGCAGGGGGTATACTATGGCTACACCTTC. Its translation: CATSQAIRQGVYYGYTF.

In its sample, this clone was seen once. The chain combines TRBV19 with TRBJ2-7; tentatively, D is TRBD2 (6 bases). CDR3 length: 16 amino acids. Deletions cut 8 bases from V and 6 bases from J, with 26 bases between. Germline V gene lookup returns CDR1 LNHDA and CDR2 SQIVND (reference sequence). The CDR3: CASSVGGTEPGSEQYF. The DNA for the CDR3 is TGTGCCAGTTCCGTAGGTGGGACTGAACCTGGTAGCGAGCAGTACTTC. The full variable domain, completed using reference TRBV19 and TRBJ2-7, is DGGITQSPKYLFRKEGQNVTLSCEQNLNHDAMYWYRQDPGQGLRLIYYSQIVNDFQKGDIAEGYSVSREKKESFPLTVTSAQKNPTAFYLCASSVGGTEPGSEQYFGPGTRLTVT.

The chain joins TRBV4-1 to TRBJ2-1; 11 nucleotides line up with TRBD1. This CDR3 is built from 13 residues. V gave up 1 base and J gave up 14 bases; unmatched junction bases: 4. Germline V gene data show CDR1 as MGHRA and CDR2 as YSYEKL. In DNA, the CDR3 is TGCGCCAGCAGCCAAGGGACAGGGGGCAGAAAGTTCTTC. The encoded protein is CASSQGTGGRKFF.

The chain links TRBV14 to TRBJ1-6; TRBD1 might be the D (6 bases). Per the germline V gene, CDR1 is SGHDN and CDR2 is FVKESK. The CDR3 sequence is 13 residues long. V was pared by 3 bases and J by 9 bases, with 9 bases between. The CDR3 is CASSQGALSPLHF. The CDR3, as DNA: TGTGCCAGCAGCCAGGGGGCCCTTTCACCCCTCCACTTT.

The gene calls are TRBV19 and TRBJ1-1, with D possibly being TRBD1 (6 bases). V was cut by 4 bases and J by 3 bases, with 9 bases left in between. The CDR3 length is 13 residues. CDR1 and CDR2 from the germline V gene are LNHDA and SQIVND (reference sequence). The CDR3 loop is CASSNRVDTEAFF. CDR3 sequence (DNA): TGTGCCAGTAGTAACAGGGTGGACACTGAAGCTTTCTTT. Full variable domain (outside the CDR3, taken from reference TRBV19 and TRBJ1-1): DGGITQSPKYLFRKEGQNVTLSCEQNLNHDAMYWYRQDPGQGLRLIYYSQIVNDFQKGDIAEGYSVSREKKESFPLTVTSAQKNPTAFYLCASSNRVDTEAFFGQGTRLTVV.

The genes are TRBV7-9 and TRBJ1-1; weak D call: TRBD1 (6 bases). This CDR3 has 13 residues. CDR1 SEHNR and CDR2 FQNEAQ come from the germline V gene (reference sequence). Trimming cost V 5 bases and J 1 base, with 8 bases left between them. The CDR3 sequence: CASSLQGNTEAFF. CDR3 nucleotides: TGTGCCAGCAGCCTACAGGGGAACACTGAAGCTTTCTTT.

This chain connects TRBV25-1 to TRBJ2-3; D perhaps matches TRBD1 (6 bases). Between the trimmed V and J ends, which lost 2 bases and 3 bases, there was a span of 9 bases. This CDR3 contains 14 residues. The germline V gene encodes CDR1 MGHDK and CDR2 SYGVNS. CDR3 amino acids: CASSEGRGTDTQYF. In nucleotides, the CDR3 is TGTGCCAGCAGTGAAGGCAGGGGAACAGATACGCAGTATTTT.